A single sample is the source of the 28 T cell receptor beta chains below, sequenced in a study of T cell repertoires in cytomegalovirus infection. TCRdb re-called the reads through MiXCR, storing one row per CDR3 protein. Seen here are hundreds of thousands of distinct CDR3 sequences, about two fifths observed once, and the top ten hold about 39%. These receptors' antigens are unknown. The sample consisted of cultured PBMCs, taken from culture after CMV antigen stimulation. The origin of the receptors is a human donor in good health (CMV status not recorded). Some clones in this sample may be carry-over from other donors' samples.

The V gene is TRBV5-4, the J gene TRBJ2-3; TRBD2 aligns across 9 bases. This CDR3 is 22 amino acids long. The germline CDR1 and CDR2 sequences are SGHNT and YYREEE (reference sequence). V shed 4 bases, J shed 2 bases, and the junction held 26 bases outside the gene matches. CDR3 region: CASSRLAVLKLGPPHLTDTQYF. CDR3 sequence (DNA): TGTGCCAGCAGCCGACTAGCGGTACTGAAGCTGGGGCCGCCCCATCTCACAGATACGCAGTATTTT.

This clonotype appeared a few times. V is TRBV6-2 or TRBV6-3 and J is TRBJ2-5; D is ambiguous. Looked up from germline, CDR1 is MNHEY and CDR2 is SVGEGT. The CDR3 covers 12 residues. V lost 2 bases and J lost 3, with 4 bases in between. The CDR3 DNA reads TGTGCCAGCAGTTACGGGGAAGAGACCCAGTACTTC. Translation: CASSYGEETQYF.

This clonotype was picked up one time. This rearrangement joins TRBV11-2 to TRBJ1-1, with a tentative D call TRBD1 (5 bases). This CDR3 comprises 18 residues. Trimming took off 5 bases at V and 2 bases at J, with 24 bases between the two ends. The germline gives CDR1 SGHAT, CDR2 FQNNGV. CDR3 amino acids: CASSPRVGDWLDNTEAFF. CDR3 sequence (DNA): TGTGCCAGCAGCCCAAGAGTAGGGGATTGGCTGGACAACACTGAAGCTTTCTTT.

This clonotype has ten or more counts. The DNA of the CDR3 is TGTGCCAGCAGCTCGACAGGGAACATTAACAATGAGCAGTTCTTC. Translation gives CASSSTGNINNEQFF. The rearrangement uses TRBV7-2 and TRBJ2-1, with 7 bases lining up with TRBD1. Trimming removed 4 bases from V and 5 bases from J; junction bases left unmatched: 8. CDR1 and CDR2 (germline): SGHTA, FQGNSA. The CDR3 spans 15 residues.

The gene calls are TRBV12-5 and TRBJ2-1, with TRBD2 as a possible D gene (6 bases). This CDR3 is 16 amino acids long. Germline V gene lookup returns CDR1 LGHNT and CDR2 FRNRAP. The V end was cut by 0 bases, the J end by 0 bases, with 9 bases between. The chain's CDR3 is CASGLVVGSSYNEQFF. The CDR3 nucleotides are TGTGCTAGTGGTTTGGTAGTCGGGAGCTCCTACAATGAGCAGTTCTTC. Looking up the rest from reference TRBV12-5 and TRBJ2-1 gives the full variable domain: DARVTQTPRHKVTEMGQEVTMRCQPILGHNTVFWYRQTMMQGLELLAYFRNRAPLDDSGMPKDRFSAEMPDATLATLKIQPSEPRDSAVYFCASGLVVGSSYNEQFFGPGTRLTVL.

The genes are TRBV7-2 and TRBJ2-3; maybe TRBD2 (5 bases). V was clipped by 2 bases and J by 0 bases, with 9 bases between them. Germline V gene sequence: CDR1 SGHTA, CDR2 FQGNSA. This CDR3 has 15 amino acids. The CDR3 reads CASSLPAASTDTQYF. In nucleotides, the CDR3 is TGTGCCAGCAGCTTACCAGCGGCTAGCACAGATACGCAGTATTTT. The full variable domain, its missing parts supplied by reference TRBV7-2 and TRBJ2-3, is GAGVSQSPSNKVTEKGKDVELRCDPISGHTALYWYRQSLGQGLEFLIYFQGNSAPDKSGLPSDRFSAERTGGSVSTLTIQRTQQEDSAVYLCASSLPAASTDTQYFGPGTRLTVL.

This chain links TRBV4-1 with TRBJ2-7, with a tentative D call TRBD1 (6 bases). The V gene lost 1 base and the J gene lost 4 bases, with 17 bases spanning the gap. The CDR3 contains 16 residues. Germline CDR1 MGHRA, CDR2 YSYEKL. The CDR3: CASSQVSMYREYEQYF. DNA for the CDR3: TGCGCCAGCAGCCAAGTCTCTATGTACAGGGAGTACGAGCAGTACTTC.

The rearrangement uses TRBV12-3 or TRBV12-4 and TRBJ1-6, with TRBD1 matching 7 bases. V trimming: 6 bases; J trimming: 7 bases; junction bases outside the gene matches: 6. This CDR3 is built from 14 residues. CDR3 loop: CASSLQGWNSPLHF. CDR3 nucleotide sequence: TGTGCCAGCAGCCTACAGGGGTGGAATTCACCCCTCCACTTT.

The chain links TRBV7-4 to TRBJ2-1; a weak D match, TRBD2 (6 bases). This CDR3 spans 14 amino acids. Trimming stripped 3 bases from V and 6 bases from J, with 12 bases between. The germline V gene encodes CDR1 SGHVT and CDR2 SQSDAQ. The CDR3 spells CASSFGLPSNEQFF. The CDR3 coding sequence is TGTGCCAGCAGCTTCGGACTACCCTCCAATGAGCAGTTCTTC.

The table lists this clonotype with a few counts. The chain joins TRBV12-3 or TRBV12-4 to TRBJ1-1, with D uncertain. The CDR3 contains 12 residues. V was pared by 8 bases and J by 1 base, with 8 bases between. The chain's CDR3 is CASQRQNTEAFF. The CDR3 DNA reads as TGTGCCAGCCAGAGACAGAACACTGAAGCTTTCTTT.

The chain employs TRBV6-1 and TRBJ1-2; D remains ambiguous. V lost 1 base to trimming and J lost 9 bases, with 15 bases between them. The germline V gene encodes CDR1 MNHNS and CDR2 SASEGT. The CDR3 is 14 residues long. Here the CDR3 DNA reads TGTGCCAGCAGTGAAGAAGGGTTGAGTTGGAGCTACACCTTC. Translating it yields CASSEEGLSWSYTF.

This rearrangement joins TRBV27 to TRBJ2-4; D remains ambiguous. The CDR3 is made up of 13 amino acids. V lost 6 bases and J lost 2, with 8 bases in between. Per the germline V gene, CDR1 is MNHEY and CDR2 is SMNVEV (reference sequence). CDR3 in amino acids: CASSTQSKNIQYF. The DNA of the CDR3 is TGTGCCAGCAGCACACAGTCCAAAAACATTCAGTACTTC.

J is TRBJ2-7 and V is TRBV4-1; unclear D gene. Germline CDR1 MGHRA, CDR2 YSYEKL. The CDR3 has 13 residues. With 1 base removed from V and 6 bases from J, the gap between germline ends came to 10 bases. The CDR3 is CASSQGGRAEQYF. The CDR3 nucleotides are TGCGCCAGCAGCCAAGGTGGGCGAGCCGAGCAGTACTTC.

This sequence joins TRBV10-3 and TRBJ2-7, with TRBD2 matching over 10 bases. Germline CDR1 ENHRY, CDR2 SYGVKD. The CDR3 is made up of 15 amino acids. V shed 2 bases and J 5 bases; nucleotides not matched to a gene: 6. The CDR3 sequence is CAISETLAGGDEQYF. DNA for the CDR3: TGTGCCATCAGTGAGACTTTAGCGGGAGGAGACGAGCAGTACTTC.

The V gene is TRBV11-2, the J gene TRBJ1-4; 9 bases are a match to TRBD1. The germline V gene has CDR1 SGHAT and CDR2 FQNNGV. The CDR3 is 16 amino acids. V was clipped by 4 bases and J by 7 bases; unmatched bases: 10. The DNA of the CDR3 is TGTGCCAGCAGCTCTACCGGGACAGGGTGGTTTGAAAAACTGTTTTTT. Its protein is CASSSTGTGWFEKLFF.

This clonotype was picked up a small number of times. This sequence joins TRBV7-8 and TRBJ2-4, with D tentatively TRBD1 (5 bases). The germline gives CDR1 SGHVS, CDR2 FQNEAQ. With 4 bases removed from V and 6 bases from J, the gap between germline ends came to 22 bases. This CDR3 region has 17 residues. CDR3 nucleotides: TGTGCCAGCAGCTCCCAGGGCCCCAGGGATTGGAGAAACATTCAGTACTTC. Translating it yields CASSSQGPRDWRNIQYF.

This clonotype was counted only a few times. The chain couples TRBV5-6 to TRBJ2-1; 10 bases agree with TRBD2. The CDR3 totals 15 residues. Looked up from germline, CDR1 is SGHDT and CDR2 is YYEEEE. J gave up 11 bases and V 6 bases, and 14 bases lay outside the gene matches. In DNA, the CDR3 is TGTGCCAGCACCGTAGCGGGAGGACCTACAATGAAGCAGTTCTTC. Residues: CASTVAGGPTMKQFF. The whole variable domain, filled in from reference TRBV5-6 and TRBJ2-1, reads DAGVTQSPTHLIKTRGQQVTLRCSPKSGHDTVSWYQQALGQGPQFIFQYYEEEERQRGNFPDRFSGHQFPNYSSELNVNALLLGDSALYLCASTVAGGPTMKQFFGPGTRLTVL.

The chain combines TRBV15 with TRBJ2-5; 13 nucleotides match TRBD2. CDR1 and CDR2 from the germline V gene are LNHNV and YYDKDF (reference sequence). This CDR3 contains 16 residues. J gave up 4 bases and V 0 bases, and 2 bases lay outside the gene matches. The DNA of the CDR3 is TGTGCCACCAGCAGAGAAAGGACTAGCGGGAGAGAGACCCAGTACTTC. Translating it yields CATSRERTSGRETQYF. Full variable domain (outside the CDR3, taken from reference TRBV15 and TRBJ2-5): DAMVIQNPRYQVTQFGKPVTLSCSQTLNHNVMYWYQQKSSQAPKLLFHYYDKDFNNEADTPDNFQSRRPNTSFCFLDIRSPGLGDTAMYLCATSRERTSGRETQYFGPGTRLLVL.

This clonotype has just a few counts. The chain employs TRBV5-1 and TRBJ2-2; 9 nucleotides agree with TRBD2. CDR1 is SGHRS, CDR2 YFSETQ, per germline. The junction had 10 bases not matched to a gene; V was cut back by 4 bases and J by 9 bases. The CDR3 is made up of 15 amino acids. CDR3 protein: CASSPKAGGPRELFF. The CDR3 DNA sequence: TGCGCCAGCAGCCCAAAAGCGGGGGGTCCTAGGGAGCTGTTTTTT.

This chain connects TRBV19 to TRBJ2-1; TRBD2 matches 10 bases. The CDR3 length is 15 residues. Germline V CDR1 and CDR2: LNHDA, SQIVND (reference sequence). Trimming cost V 5 bases and J 5 bases; bases outside gene matches: 6. For the CDR3, the DNA is TGTGCCAGTAGTCCAAGAGCGGGAGGGCACAATGAGCAGTTCTTC. This codes for CASSPRAGGHNEQFF.

This clonotype was counted a few times. J is TRBJ2-2 and V is TRBV7-2, with 13 bases matching TRBD2. Germline lookup yields CDR1 SGHTA and CDR2 FQGNSA. Trimming removed 1 base from V and 7 bases from J; junction bases left unmatched: 6. This CDR3 is 17 amino acids long. The DNA for the CDR3 is TGTGCCAGCAGCTTAGGGACTAGCGGGAGCTACGTCGGGGAGCTGTTTTTT. Its translation is CASSLGTSGSYVGELFF.

The CDR3 region is CASTKGGLGNQPQHF. In DNA, the CDR3 is TGTGCCAGTACCAAAGGCGGCCTGGGCAATCAGCCCCAGCATTTT. J is TRBJ1-5 and V is TRBV19; D is unclear. The ends were cut back, 7 bases at V and 2 bases at J, with 15 bases in the middle. This CDR3 region has 15 residues. Germline V gene sequence: CDR1 LNHDA, CDR2 SQIVND (reference sequence).

This clonotype has just one count. V and J are TRBV4-1 and TRBJ2-1, with 10 bases identical to TRBD2. V lost 4 bases to trimming and J lost 8 bases; unmatched junction nucleotides: 8. From germline, CDR1 is MGHRA and CDR2 YSYEKL. CDR3 size: 15 residues. In DNA form, the CDR3 reads TGCGCCAGCAGCCGATCTAGCGGGGGAGGCGATGAGCAGTTCTTC. Its protein is CASSRSSGGGDEQFF.

The J gene is TRBJ1-5, the V gene TRBV27; 8 positions agree with TRBD1. This CDR3 spans 17 amino acids. Losses at the gene ends were 3 bases for V and 1 base for J; bases not matched to a gene: 8. The germline V gene has CDR1 MNHEY and CDR2 SMNVEV (reference sequence). The CDR3 DNA reads as TGTGCCAGCAGTTTGGCAGGGGGCCTTTGGAGCAATCAGCCCCAGCATTTT. Translated, it gives CASSLAGGLWSNQPQHF.

The J gene is TRBJ2-2, the V gene TRBV12-3 or TRBV12-4; TRBD2 is a possible D gene (7 bases). This CDR3 region has 16 residues. V lost 3 bases, J lost 4 bases, and 15 bases lay in between. DNA for the CDR3: TGTGCCAGCAGTTTGAAGAGGGGGGGCCTCACCGGGGAGCTGTTTTTT. Translated: CASSLKRGGLTGELFF.

This sequence joins TRBV27 and TRBJ1-6, with D maybe TRBD1 (6 bases). There are 15 residues in the CDR3. CDR1 and CDR2 (germline): MNHEY, SMNVEV (reference sequence). Trimming removed 7 bases at V and 4 bases at J, with 14 bases between. As DNA, the CDR3 is TGTGCCAGCACTTTCTCCGGACAGTATAATTCACCCCTCCACTTT. Its protein product is CASTFSGQYNSPLHF.

The chain employs TRBV28 and TRBJ2-1; 9 nucleotides align to TRBD2. The CDR3 is made up of 13 amino acids. Per the germline V gene, CDR1 is MDHEN and CDR2 is SYDVKM. V gave up 7 bases and J gave up 4 bases; unmatched junction bases: 2. This CDR3 is CASTSGEYNEQFF. For the CDR3, the DNA is TGTGCCAGCACTAGCGGGGAATACAATGAGCAGTTCTTC.

This clonotype came up once. The V gene is TRBV5-6, the J gene TRBJ2-2; D not resolved. The V end was cut by 2 bases, the J end by 3 bases, with 8 bases between. CDR3 length: 14 amino acids. In germline, CDR1 is SGHDT, CDR2 YYEEEE. CDR3 protein: CASSFGLYTGELFF. The CDR3 DNA is TGTGCCAGCAGCTTCGGCCTTTACACCGGGGAGCTGTTTTTT.